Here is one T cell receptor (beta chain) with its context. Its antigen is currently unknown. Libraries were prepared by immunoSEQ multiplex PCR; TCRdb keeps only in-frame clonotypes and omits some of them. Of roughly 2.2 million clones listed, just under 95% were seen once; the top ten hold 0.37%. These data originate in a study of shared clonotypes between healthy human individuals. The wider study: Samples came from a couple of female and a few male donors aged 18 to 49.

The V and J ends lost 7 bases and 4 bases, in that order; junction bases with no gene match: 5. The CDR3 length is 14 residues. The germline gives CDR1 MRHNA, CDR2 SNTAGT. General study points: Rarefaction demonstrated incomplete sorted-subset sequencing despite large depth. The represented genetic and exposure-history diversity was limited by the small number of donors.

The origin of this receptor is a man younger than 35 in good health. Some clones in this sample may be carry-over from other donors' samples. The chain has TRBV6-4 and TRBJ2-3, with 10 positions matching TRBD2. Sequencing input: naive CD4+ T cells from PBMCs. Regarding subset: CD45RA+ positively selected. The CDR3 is CASNEAGGPDTQYF. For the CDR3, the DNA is TGTGCCAGCAATGAAGCGGGAGGGCCAGATACGCAGTATTTT.